The 23 T cell receptor beta chains below all came from one sample that was sequenced in a study of blood T cell repertoires in COVID-19. Method: immunoSEQ multiplex PCR; TCRdb's copy keeps in-frame clones and lacks some. This sample has approximately 240,000 clones, with 79% found just once. What was sequenced was peripheral blood. The receptors were gathered from a woman between 35 and 50 years old with active or convalescent COVID-19.

This chain links TRBV5-4 with TRBJ1-4, with TRBD1 matching 8 bases. V gave up 1 base and J gave up 3 bases; unmatched junction bases: 2. The CDR3 has 15 amino acids. Germline assignment: CDR1 SGHNT and CDR2 YYREEE (reference sequence). This chain's CDR3 is CASSLRDRPNEKLFF. CDR3 nucleotide sequence: TGTGCCAGCAGCTTGAGGGACAGGCCTAATGAAAAACTGTTTTTT.

The chain employs TRBV10-1 and TRBJ2-2; the match to TRBD1 covers 7 bases. The CDR3 has 14 residues. The ends lost 2 bases at V and 5 bases at J; junction bases unmatched: 2. CDR1 and CDR2 from the germline V gene are WNHNN and SYGVQD (reference sequence). CDR3 DNA sequence: TGCGCCAGCAGTGAGGACAGGGCGACCGGGGAGCTGTTTTTT. Translated: CASSEDRATGELFF.

V usage is TRBV6-1 and J usage is TRBJ1-1; possible D gene TRBD1, 5 bases. Germline-derived CDR1 and CDR2 are MNHNS and SASEGT. This CDR3 has 13 amino acids. Trimming shortened V by 2 bases and J by 10 bases, and 14 bases separated the two germline ends. The CDR3 coding sequence is TGTGCCAGCAGTGAAAATCAGGGACTCGGAGCTTTCTTT. It yields the protein CASSENQGLGAFF.

This chain connects TRBV2 to TRBJ2-5; D perhaps matches TRBD1 (6 bases). With 6 bases removed from V and 4 bases from J, the gap between germline ends came to 9 bases. Germline V CDR1 and CDR2: SNHLY, FYNNEI. This CDR3 comprises 12 residues. Here the CDR3 DNA reads TGTGCCAGCAGAGGGGGAAGAGAGACCCAGTACTTC. Translation: CASRGGRETQYF.

The chain combines TRBV19 with TRBJ1-4, with 9 bases aligning to TRBD1. Trimming took 5 bases from V and 0 from J; bases not matched to a gene: 7. Germline V gives CDR1 LNHDA, CDR2 SQIVND (reference sequence). This CDR3 is built from 17 residues. The CDR3 here is CASSPRDRASTNEKLFF. CDR3 sequence (DNA): TGTGCCAGTAGTCCCCGGGACAGGGCTTCAACTAATGAAAAACTGTTTTTT.

The CDR3, as DNA: TGTGCCTGGAGGAAGGCAGGGGGAAACACCATATATTTT. Translated, it gives CAWRKAGGNTIYF. This chain connects TRBV30 to TRBJ1-3; TRBD1 might be the D (5 bases). The CDR3 is made up of 13 amino acids. V was clipped by 3 bases and J by 4 bases, with 10 bases between them. Looked up from germline, CDR1 is GTSNPN and CDR2 is SVGIG (reference sequence).

With respect to this clone: Other DNA variants within this sample encode the same CDR3. The chain joins TRBV7-3 to TRBJ1-1; 10 nucleotides align to TRBD1. Germline V gene lookup returns CDR1 SGHTA and CDR2 FQGTGA. The V segment lost 5 bases and the J segment 4 bases; nucleotides outside the gene matches: 4. CDR3 size: 14 residues. CDR3 in DNA: TGTGCCAGCAGCCCCGGGACAGGGGCCACTGAAGCTTTCTTT. It is translated as CASSPGTGATEAFF.

This chain's CDR3 is CASSLYVSSYNSPLHF. CDR3 in DNA: TGTGCCAGCAGCTTGTACGTCAGCTCCTATAATTCACCCCTCCACTTT. This rearrangement joins TRBV5-6 to TRBJ1-6; no clear D. The CDR3 is 16 residues long. The germline V and J ends were trimmed by 1 base and 0 bases, with 8 bases remaining between them. From germline, CDR1 is SGHDT and CDR2 YYEEEE. Full variable domain (rest looked up from reference TRBV5-6 and TRBJ1-6): DAGVTQSPTHLIKTRGQQVTLRCSPKSGHDTVSWYQQALGQGPQFIFQYYEEEERQRGNFPDRFSGHQFPNYSSELNVNALLLGDSALYLCASSLYVSSYNSPLHFGNGTRLTVT.

This chain uses TRBV5-1 with TRBJ2-1, with 10 bases that match TRBD1. J gave up 7 bases and V 4 bases, and 5 bases lay outside the gene matches. This CDR3 spans 14 amino acids. Per germline, CDR1 SGHRS and CDR2 YFSETQ. The CDR3: CASSRWDRGNEQFF. The DNA for the CDR3 is TGCGCCAGCAGCCGGTGGGACAGGGGAAATGAGCAGTTCTTC.

The V and J genes are TRBV29-1 and TRBJ1-2; no firm D call. CDR1 SQVTM and CDR2 ANQGSEA come from the germline V gene. CDR3 length: 11 amino acids. V shed 2 bases and J shed 5 bases, with 6 bases lying between them. The DNA for the CDR3 is TGCAGCGTTGAATCAGGTTATGGCTACACCTTC. It is translated as CSVESGYGYTF. Full variable domain (remainder filled in from reference TRBV29-1 and TRBJ1-2): SAVISQKPSRDICQRGTSLTIQCQVDSQVTMMFWYRQQPGQSLTLIATANQGSEATYESGFVIDKFPISRPNLTFSTLTVSNMSPEDSSIYLCSVESGYGYTFGSGTRLTVV.

This chain uses TRBV11-2 with TRBJ2-7, with D perhaps TRBD1 (6 bases). Per germline, CDR1 SGHAT and CDR2 FQNNGV. The CDR3 runs 13 residues. The V end lost 1 base, the J end lost 9 bases, and 13 bases lay between the germline ends. The CDR3: CASSLGPGEGQYF. DNA for the CDR3: TGTGCCAGCAGCTTAGGGCCAGGGGAAGGGCAGTACTTC.

On this clone itself: The junction does not match germline at one end; this may be a read error. The chain has TRBV7-7 and TRBJ2-5; D is unresolved. The germline V gene has CDR1 SSHAT and CDR2 FNYEAQ (reference sequence). The CDR3 totals 14 residues. The CDR3 DNA is TGTGCTAGCAGCCCGGGTGGGTTTACGGAGACCCAGTACTTC. Residues: CASSPGGFTETQYF.

The chain uses TRBV12-5 and TRBJ1-1; D not resolved. The CDR3 has 13 residues. Per the germline V gene, CDR1 is LGHNT and CDR2 is FRNRAP. Trimming took off 11 bases at V and 0 bases at J, with 13 bases between the two ends. CDR3 DNA: TGTGCTTCTTCGTCAGCGGTGAACACTGAAGCTTTCTTT. Translated: CASSSAVNTEAFF.

The genes are TRBV3-1 (or the pseudogene TRBV3-2) and TRBJ1-2; 8 bases fit TRBD1. After removal of 4 bases from V and 4 bases from J, the junction contained 5 bases not matched to a gene. This CDR3 has 14 residues. Germline V gene lookup returns CDR1 LGHDT and CDR2 YNNKEL (reference sequence). The CDR3 reads CASSPGQGRYGYTF. The CDR3 DNA is TGTGCCAGCAGCCCCGGACAGGGACGCTATGGCTACACCTTC.

V is TRBV3-1 (or the pseudogene TRBV3-2) and J is TRBJ2-6, with D perhaps TRBD1 (6 bases). CDR1 is LGHDT, CDR2 YNNKEL, per germline (reference sequence). CDR3 length: 15 amino acids. V was shortened by 8 bases and J by 2 bases, with 13 bases between the two germline ends. Written as DNA, the CDR3 is TGTGCCAGCCAACCCCCAGGGGCTGGGGCCAACGTCCTGACTTTC. Translating gives CASQPPGAGANVLTF.

This chain connects TRBV5-1 to TRBJ1-1; 7 positions match TRBD1. Trimming removed 0 bases from V and 3 bases from J; junction bases left unmatched: 5. The CDR3 is 15 residues long. In germline, CDR1 is SGHRS, CDR2 YFSETQ. This chain's CDR3 is CASSLETGSHTEAFF. The DNA for the CDR3 is TGCGCCAGCAGCTTGGAGACAGGGAGTCACACTGAAGCTTTCTTT.

This clone was observed a single time. The chain employs TRBV2 and TRBJ1-1; D not certain. The germline V and J ends were trimmed by 5 bases and 1 base, with 5 bases remaining between them. Per germline, CDR1 SNHLY and CDR2 FYNNEI. This CDR3 has 12 amino acids. CDR3 bases: TGTGCCAGCAGTCCCCGGAACACTGAAGCTTTCTTT. This encodes CASSPRNTEAFF.

This CDR3 is CASSSGLAGVRYEQYV. The CDR3, as DNA: TGTGCCAGCAGCAGCGGACTAGCGGGAGTTCGTTACGAGCAGTACGTC. The genes are TRBV5-6 and TRBJ2-7, with 13 positions matching TRBD2. The CDR3 is made up of 16 amino acids. V gave up 4 bases and J gave up 4 bases; unmatched junction bases: 8. CDR1 SGHDT and CDR2 YYEEEE come from the germline V gene.

V usage is TRBV6-1 and J usage is TRBJ1-5; D remains ambiguous. Germline lookup yields CDR1 MNHNS and CDR2 SASEGT. The CDR3 has 14 residues. V was trimmed by 2 bases and J by 7 bases, leaving 12 bases between them. The CDR3 reads CASSELGTSQPQHF. CDR3 sequence (DNA): TGTGCCAGCAGTGAACTAGGAACGTCACAGCCCCAGCATTTT.

J is TRBJ1-6 and V is TRBV10-2, with 7 bases fitting TRBD1. CDR3 length equals 17 residues. V shed 3 bases, J shed 4 bases, and the junction held 9 bases outside the gene matches. Germline V gene lookup returns CDR1 WSHSY and CDR2 SAAADI. As DNA, the CDR3 is TGCGCCAGCAGTGATCCGGGTACGACAGGGTATAATTCACCCCTCCACTTT. It encodes CASSDPGTTGYNSPLHF.

This chain connects TRBV5-5 to TRBJ1-1, with D perhaps matching TRBD1 (6 bases). CDR3 length equals 15 residues. CDR1 SGHKS and CDR2 YYEKEE come from the germline V gene (reference sequence). Trimming cost V 0 bases and J 5 bases, with 14 bases left between them. DNA of the CDR3: TGTGCCAGCAGCTTGGGGGCATCGGGGACAACTGAAGCTTTCTTT. This gives the protein CASSLGASGTTEAFF. Based on the CDR3 plus reference TRBV5-5 and TRBJ1-1, the full variable domain is DAGVTQSPTHLIKTRGQQVTLRCSPISGHKSVSWYQQVLGQGPQFIFQYYEKEERGRGNFPDRFSARQFPNYSSELNVNALLLGDSALYLCASSLGASGTTEAFFGQGTRLTVV.

The chain joins TRBV3-1 (or the pseudogene TRBV3-2) to TRBJ1-4, with 10 bases aligning to TRBD1. The CDR3 covers 16 residues. Germline CDR1 and CDR2: LGHDT and YNNKEL (reference sequence). The trim removed 2 bases at V and 6 bases at J, leaving 6 bases unmatched. CDR3 nucleotides: TGTGCCAGCAGCCAAAGGGGACAGGGGAAAGATGAAAAACTGTTTTTT. Translated: CASSQRGQGKDEKLFF.

In DNA, the CDR3 is TGTGCCAGCAGGAGAACGGTTACCGGGGAGCTGTTTTTT. It encodes CASRRTVTGELFF. This chain joins TRBV6-5 and TRBJ2-2; no firm D call. This CDR3 spans 13 amino acids. The germline V gene has CDR1 MNHEY and CDR2 SVGAGI. V dropped 6 bases and J dropped 5 bases, with 10 bases sitting between them.